The TCR beta chain under discussion was sequenced for a study of PD-1 blockade in classical Hodgkin lymphoma. Findings of the study overall: Compared with baseline, CD4+ but not CD8+ TCR diversity had risen significantly by C4D1.

Patients all relapsed after autologous stem cell transplantation, and there was variation in brentuximab vedotin exposure. In regard to this clone: What it binds is unknown.

The table came from immunoSEQ multiplex PCR; TCRdb's copy has only in-frame clones and leaves some out. The repertoire has some 63,000 clones, 90% of them found once; the top ten carry over 9.5%. Germline-derived CDR1 and CDR2 are LNHDA and SQIVND (reference sequence). The CDR3 loop spans 14 amino acids. V was clipped by 2 bases and J by 4 bases, with 11 bases between them. The TCR was taken from a human donor with classical Hodgkin lymphoma. The chain recombines TRBV19 with TRBJ1-2; TRBD1 is a possible D gene (5 bases). Sequencing used peripheral blood mononuclear cells (PBMCs), obtained at baseline. The CDR3 sequence is CASSIIGTVYGYTF. In DNA, the CDR3 is TGTGCCAGTAGTATAATCGGGACGGTCTATGGCTACACCTTC.